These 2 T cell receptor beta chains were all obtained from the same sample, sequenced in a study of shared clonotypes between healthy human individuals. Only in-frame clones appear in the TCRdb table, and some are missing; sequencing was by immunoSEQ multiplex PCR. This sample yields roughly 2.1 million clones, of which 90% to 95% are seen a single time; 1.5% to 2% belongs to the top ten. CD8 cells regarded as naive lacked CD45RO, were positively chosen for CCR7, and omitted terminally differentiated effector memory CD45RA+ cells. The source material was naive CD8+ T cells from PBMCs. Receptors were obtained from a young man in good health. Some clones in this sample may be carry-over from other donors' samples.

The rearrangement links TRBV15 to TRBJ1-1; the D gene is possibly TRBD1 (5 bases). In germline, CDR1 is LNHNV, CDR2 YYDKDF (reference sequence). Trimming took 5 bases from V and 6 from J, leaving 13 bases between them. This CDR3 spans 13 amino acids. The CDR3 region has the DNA TGTGCCACCAGCCGGGGGGTAGTCTCTGAAGCTTTCTTT. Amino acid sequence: CATSRGVVSEAFF.

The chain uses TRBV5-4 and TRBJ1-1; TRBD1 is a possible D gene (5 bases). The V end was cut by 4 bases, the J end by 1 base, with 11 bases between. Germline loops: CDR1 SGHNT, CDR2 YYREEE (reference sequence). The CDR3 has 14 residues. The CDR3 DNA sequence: TGTGCCAGCAGCGCACTAGACAGGAACACTGAAGCTTTCTTT. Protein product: CASSALDRNTEAFF.